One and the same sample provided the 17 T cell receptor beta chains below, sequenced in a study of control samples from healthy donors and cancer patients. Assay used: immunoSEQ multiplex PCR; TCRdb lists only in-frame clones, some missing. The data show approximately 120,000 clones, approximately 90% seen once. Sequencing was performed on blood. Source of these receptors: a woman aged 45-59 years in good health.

The DNA for the CDR3 is TGTGCCTGGGAGGTGGGCAGATATTCACCCCTCCACTTT. It is translated as CAWEVGRYSPLHF. The chain has TRBV30 and TRBJ1-6, with unresolved D. Germline V gives CDR1 GTSNPN, CDR2 SVGIG (reference sequence). CDR3 size: 13 residues. Trimming removed 5 bases at V and 8 bases at J, with 13 bases between.

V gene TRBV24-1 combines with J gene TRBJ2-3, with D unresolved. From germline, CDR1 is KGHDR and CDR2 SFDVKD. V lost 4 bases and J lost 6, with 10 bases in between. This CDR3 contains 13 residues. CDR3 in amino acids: CATSDPPWDTQYF. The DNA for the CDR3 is TGTGCCACCAGTGACCCCCCATGGGATACGCAGTATTTT.

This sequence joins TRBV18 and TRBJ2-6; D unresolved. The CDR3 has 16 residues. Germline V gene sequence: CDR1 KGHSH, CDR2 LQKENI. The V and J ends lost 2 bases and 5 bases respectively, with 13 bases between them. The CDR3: CASSPNVAPWANVLTF. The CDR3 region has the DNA TGTGCCAGCTCACCAAACGTGGCACCATGGGCCAACGTCCTGACTTTC.

CDR3 DNA sequence: TGTGCCAGCAGTTTTAGACTAGTTGACTACGAGCAGTACTTC. It is translated as CASSFRLVDYEQYF. This chain links TRBV27 with TRBJ2-7, with D maybe TRBD2 (6 bases). Germline CDR1 is MNHEY and CDR2 is SMNVEV (reference sequence). This CDR3 has 14 residues. V lost 3 bases and J 3 bases, leaving 12 bases between the germline ends.

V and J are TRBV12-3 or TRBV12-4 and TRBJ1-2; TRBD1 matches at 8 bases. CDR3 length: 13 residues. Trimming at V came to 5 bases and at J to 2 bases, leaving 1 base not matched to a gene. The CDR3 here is CASSRQGNYGYTF. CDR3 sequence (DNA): TGTGCCAGCAGTAGACAGGGGAACTATGGCTACACCTTC.

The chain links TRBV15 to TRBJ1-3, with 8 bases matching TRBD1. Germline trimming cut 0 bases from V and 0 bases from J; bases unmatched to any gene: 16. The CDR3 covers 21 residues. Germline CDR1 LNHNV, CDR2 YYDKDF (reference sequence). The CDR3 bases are TGTGCCACCAGCAGAGAGAGGTTAGGAGGCAGGGGGCAAACCTCTGGAAACACCATATATTTT. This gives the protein CATSRERLGGRGQTSGNTIYF.

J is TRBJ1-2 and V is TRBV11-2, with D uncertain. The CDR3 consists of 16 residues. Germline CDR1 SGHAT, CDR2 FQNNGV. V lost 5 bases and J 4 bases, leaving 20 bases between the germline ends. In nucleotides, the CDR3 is TGTGCCAGCAGCGTTATGACCGGGCCAGGACTCTATGGCTACACCTTC. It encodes CASSVMTGPGLYGYTF.

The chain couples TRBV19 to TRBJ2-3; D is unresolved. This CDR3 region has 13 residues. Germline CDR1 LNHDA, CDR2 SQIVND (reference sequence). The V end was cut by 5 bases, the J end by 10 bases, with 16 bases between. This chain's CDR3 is CASSYSSPASQYF. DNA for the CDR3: TGTGCCAGTAGTTATAGTTCTCCCGCATCGCAGTATTTT. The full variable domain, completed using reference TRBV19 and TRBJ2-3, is DGGITQSPKYLFRKEGQNVTLSCEQNLNHDAMYWYRQDPGQGLRLIYYSQIVNDFQKGDIAEGYSVSREKKESFPLTVTSAQKNPTAFYLCASSYSSPASQYFGPGTRLTVL.

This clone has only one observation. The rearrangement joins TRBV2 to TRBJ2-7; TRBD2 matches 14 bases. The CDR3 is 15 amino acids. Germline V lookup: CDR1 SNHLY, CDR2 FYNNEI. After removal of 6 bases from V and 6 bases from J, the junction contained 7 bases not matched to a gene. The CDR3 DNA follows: TGTGCCAGCAGCGAGAGACTAGCGGGGGGGCCCGAGCAGTACTTC. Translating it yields CASSERLAGGPEQYF.

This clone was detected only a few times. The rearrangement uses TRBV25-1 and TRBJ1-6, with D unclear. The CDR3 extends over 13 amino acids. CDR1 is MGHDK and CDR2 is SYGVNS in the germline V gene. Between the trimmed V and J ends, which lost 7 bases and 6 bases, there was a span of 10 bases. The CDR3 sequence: CASTSLRNSPLHF. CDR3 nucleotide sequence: TGTGCCAGCACCAGTTTACGTAATTCACCCCTCCACTTT.

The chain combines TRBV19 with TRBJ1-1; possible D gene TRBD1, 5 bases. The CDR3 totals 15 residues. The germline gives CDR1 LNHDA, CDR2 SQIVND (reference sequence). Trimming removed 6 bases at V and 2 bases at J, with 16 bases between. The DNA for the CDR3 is TGTGCCAGTAGCGTTGAGGGACGGAGAAACACTGAAGCTTTCTTT. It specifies CASSVEGRRNTEAFF.

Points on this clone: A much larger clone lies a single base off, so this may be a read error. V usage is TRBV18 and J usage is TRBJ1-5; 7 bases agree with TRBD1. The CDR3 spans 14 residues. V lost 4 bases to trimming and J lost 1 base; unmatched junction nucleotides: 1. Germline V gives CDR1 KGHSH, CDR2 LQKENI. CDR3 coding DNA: TGTGCCAGCTCACTGGGACAGAGCAATCAGCCCCAGCATTTT. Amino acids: CASSLGQSNQPQHF.

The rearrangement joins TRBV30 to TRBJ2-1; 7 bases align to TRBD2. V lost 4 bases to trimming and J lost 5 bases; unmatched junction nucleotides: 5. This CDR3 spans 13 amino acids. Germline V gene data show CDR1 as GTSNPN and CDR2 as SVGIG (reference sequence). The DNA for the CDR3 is TGTGCCTGGACCTTGGGGAGGGACAATGAGCAGTTCTTC. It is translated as CAWTLGRDNEQFF.

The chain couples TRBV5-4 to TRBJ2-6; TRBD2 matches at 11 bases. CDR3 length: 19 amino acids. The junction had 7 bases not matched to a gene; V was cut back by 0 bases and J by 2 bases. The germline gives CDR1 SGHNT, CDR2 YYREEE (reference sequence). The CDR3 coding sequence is TGTGCCAGCAGCTTGGGTATTCTAGCGGGGGGCGCTGGGGCCAACGTCCTGACTTTC. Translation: CASSLGILAGGAGANVLTF.

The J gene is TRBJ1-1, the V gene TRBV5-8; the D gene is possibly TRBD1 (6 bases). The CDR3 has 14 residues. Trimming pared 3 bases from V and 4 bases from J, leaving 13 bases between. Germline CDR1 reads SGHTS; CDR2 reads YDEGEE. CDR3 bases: TGTGCCAGCAGCTCTCCGGGACAAGGCACTGAAGCTTTCTTT. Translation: CASSSPGQGTEAFF.

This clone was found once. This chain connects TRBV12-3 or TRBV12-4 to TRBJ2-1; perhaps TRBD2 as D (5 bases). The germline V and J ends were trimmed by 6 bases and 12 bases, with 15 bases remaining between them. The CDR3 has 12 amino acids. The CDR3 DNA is TGTGCCAGCAGGTCGGACTGGGCAGGGCAGTTCTTC. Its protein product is CASRSDWAGQFF.

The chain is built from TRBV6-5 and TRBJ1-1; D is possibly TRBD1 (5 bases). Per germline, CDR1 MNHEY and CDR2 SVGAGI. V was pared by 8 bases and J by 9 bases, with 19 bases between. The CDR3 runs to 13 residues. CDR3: CASEGPGRWQAFF. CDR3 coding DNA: TGTGCCAGCGAAGGGCCAGGGCGGTGGCAAGCTTTCTTT.